What follows are 26 T cell receptor beta chains derived from one specimen sequenced in a study of vaccination and CD4 T cells after COVID-19. Treatment defined: roughly 11-day PBMC culture with coronavirus spike peptide pools or control peptides (ViraFEST assay). No antigen has been assigned to these receptors. The assay that was used to sequence DNA from cultured CD4+ T cells was the Oncomine TCR Beta short-read assay. MiXCR, run by TCRdb on the PCR reads, gives a single entry per CDR3 protein. In the table there are approximately 12,000 distinct CDR3 sequences, under 40% of which are singletons. The sample in question was CD4+ T cells from blood, cultured in vitro, obtained after SARS-CoV-2 vaccination. These receptors originate from a human donor who had recovered from COVID-19.

The CDR3 sequence is CAGSGGWGTGELFF. The DNA for the CDR3 is TGTGCCGGTTCCGGGGGCTGGGGAACCGGGGAGCTGTTTTTT. The chain carries TRBV28 and TRBJ2-2; D is tentatively TRBD1 or TRBD2 (6 bases each). The CDR3 runs to 14 residues. The germline CDR1 and CDR2 sequences are MDHEN and SYDVKM. The germline V and J ends were trimmed by 11 bases and 5 bases, with 18 bases remaining between them.

The chain is built from TRBV10-3 and TRBJ2-2, with 15 nucleotides matching TRBD2. The trim removed 5 bases at V and 7 bases at J, leaving 11 bases unmatched. The germline gives CDR1 ENHRY, CDR2 SYGVKD. The CDR3 is made up of 18 amino acids. The CDR3 here is CAISPGLAGGGDRGELFF. The CDR3 DNA sequence: TGTGCCATCAGTCCGGGACTAGCGGGAGGAGGGGACCGCGGGGAGCTGTTTTTT.

The rearrangement joins TRBV19 to TRBJ2-7; D may be TRBD2 (6 bases). The CDR3 is 13 residues long. V was shortened by 5 bases and J by 0 bases, with 8 bases between the two germline ends. The germline CDR1 and CDR2 sequences are LNHDA and SQIVND (reference sequence). CDR3 sequence reads: CASSAGSSYEQYF. DNA of the CDR3: TGTGCCAGTAGTGCGGGGAGCTCCTACGAGCAGTACTTC.

J is TRBJ1-1 and V is TRBV6-1, with 10 bases lining up with TRBD1. The V segment lost 7 bases and the J segment 7 bases; nucleotides outside the gene matches: 12. The CDR3 has 15 amino acids. CDR1 MNHNS and CDR2 SASEGT come from the germline V gene. The CDR3 reads CASIRRDRGPGEAFF. The CDR3 DNA is TGTGCCAGCATTCGCCGGGACAGGGGACCTGGTGAAGCTTTCTTT.

The chain combines TRBV25-1 with TRBJ2-3; D is unresolved. The V end was cut by 6 bases, the J end by 2 bases, with 6 bases between. CDR1 is MGHDK and CDR2 is SYGVNS in the germline V gene. CDR3 size: 12 residues. The CDR3 spells CASSVATDTQYF. In DNA form, the CDR3 reads TGTGCCAGCAGCGTGGCCACAGATACGCAGTATTTT.

As DNA, the CDR3 is TGTGCCTGGAGTCACCGGGACAGGGCGAATTCACCCCTCCACTTT. Its protein is CAWSHRDRANSPLHF. The chain employs TRBV30 and TRBJ1-6; 9 bases are shared with TRBD1. The CDR3 has 15 amino acids. CDR1 and CDR2 (germline): GTSNPN, SVGIG (reference sequence). The V and J ends lost 2 bases and 7 bases, in that order; junction bases with no gene match: 6. The whole variable domain, filled in from reference TRBV30 and TRBJ1-6, reads SQTIHQWPATLVQPVGSPLSLECTVEGTSNPNLYWYRQAAGRGLQLLFYSVGIGQISSEVPQNLSASRPQDRQFILSSKKLLLSDSGFYLCAWSHRDRANSPLHFGNGTRLTVT.

This clonotype was observed a handful of times. The rearrangement links TRBV6-1 to TRBJ1-1; D remains ambiguous. Trimming took off 6 bases at V and 5 bases at J, with 10 bases between the two ends. This CDR3 spans 12 amino acids. Germline lookup yields CDR1 MNHNS and CDR2 SASEGT. In DNA form, the CDR3 reads TGTGCCAGCAGGATCCTGGGGACTGAAGCTTTCTTT. This codes for CASRILGTEAFF.

The CDR3 DNA is TGCAGTGCTAGAGATCGATTGACCCTCCACTTT. Translated: CSARDRLTLHF. The V and J genes are TRBV20-1 and TRBJ1-6; D uncertain. CDR3 length: 11 residues. V lost 0 bases and J lost 14, with 8 bases in between. Germline CDR1 DFQATT, CDR2 SNEGSKA (reference sequence).

The V and J genes are TRBV5-6 and TRBJ1-1, with 7 bases lining up with TRBD1. V dropped 4 bases and J dropped 0; count of bases not matched to a gene: 9. Germline assignment: CDR1 SGHDT and CDR2 YYEEEE. CDR3 length: 16 amino acids. For the CDR3, the DNA is TGTGCCAGCAGCCTGGGGACAGCGATTATGAACACTGAAGCTTTCTTT. Protein product: CASSLGTAIMNTEAFF. The variable domain in full, with the rest retrieved from reference TRBV5-6 and TRBJ1-1, is DAGVTQSPTHLIKTRGQQVTLRCSPKSGHDTVSWYQQALGQGPQFIFQYYEEEERQRGNFPDRFSGHQFPNYSSELNVNALLLGDSALYLCASSLGTAIMNTEAFFGQGTRLTVV.

This clonotype was counted only a few times. This sequence joins TRBV7-6 and TRBJ2-7, with 7 nucleotides matching TRBD2. Trimming took 4 bases from V and 7 from J; bases not matched to a gene: 22. The CDR3 has 18 amino acids. Germline loops: CDR1 SGHVS, CDR2 FNYEAQ. The CDR3 region is CASSSKGRTTSPPWEQYF. As DNA, the CDR3 is TGTGCCAGCAGCTCCAAGGGCCGGACGACTAGCCCACCCTGGGAGCAGTACTTC.

With respect to this clonotype: The junction departs from germline at one end; a sequencing error may be responsible. The chain couples TRBV7-3 to TRBJ1-6, with TRBD1 matching over 7 bases. The CDR3 has 15 residues. Germline V gene sequence: CDR1 SGHTA, CDR2 FQGTGA. The CDR3, as DNA: TGTGCCGGCAGCTGGGGGACAGCGAATAATTCACCCCTCCACTTT. Its protein is CAGSWGTANNSPLHF.

This sequence joins TRBV7-3 and TRBJ2-7, with 9 bases matching TRBD1. The CDR3 is 15 amino acids. Germline-derived CDR1 and CDR2 are SGHTA and FQGTGA. After removal of 5 bases from V and 1 base from J, the junction contained 6 bases not matched to a gene. CDR3 sequence (DNA): TGTGCCAGCAGCATCAGGGGACAGGGATCCTACGAGCAGTACTTC. Translating it yields CASSIRGQGSYEQYF.

V usage is TRBV7-2 and J usage is TRBJ2-2; 10 nucleotides match TRBD2. CDR1 SGHTA and CDR2 FQGNSA come from the germline V gene. J gave up 4 bases and V 3 bases, and 5 bases lay outside the gene matches. The length of the CDR3 is 16 residues. The CDR3 DNA follows: TGTGCCAGCAGCTTGGCAGTAGCGGGAGGCACCGGGGAGCTGTTTTTT. Its protein is CASSLAVAGGTGELFF.

The sample holds a few counts of this clonotype. The chain has TRBV28 and TRBJ2-6; the D is unclear. The CDR3 covers 16 residues. Trimming took 6 bases from V and 0 from J, leaving 12 bases between them. The germline V gene has CDR1 MDHEN and CDR2 SYDVKM. CDR3 DNA sequence: TGTGCCAGCAGCCGAAGGTCGGTCTCTGGGGCCAACGTCCTGACTTTC. The encoded protein is CASSRRSVSGANVLTF.

This clonotype has just a few counts. The CDR3 reads CANKGGDPQRGTDTQYF. CDR3 sequence (DNA): TGTGCAAACAAGGGGGGGGATCCCCAACGGGGCACAGATACGCAGTATTTT. The rearrangement joins TRBV2 to TRBJ2-3, with TRBD2 as a possible D gene (7 bases). The CDR3 contains 17 residues. Germline CDR1 reads SNHLY; CDR2 reads FYNNEI.

This clonotype qualifies as medium-sized. The J gene is TRBJ1-2, the V gene TRBV9; D possibly corresponds to TRBD1 (6 bases). V shed 4 bases and J shed 8 bases, with 18 bases lying between them. Germline V gene sequence: CDR1 SGDLS, CDR2 YYNGEE. The CDR3 is 14 residues long. The chain's CDR3 is CASSMGGAREGYTF. CDR3 in DNA: TGTGCCAGCAGCATGGGGGGGGCGAGGGAAGGCTACACCTTC.

This clonotype is categorized as medium-sized. The chain employs TRBV27 and TRBJ1-2, with D perhaps TRBD1 (6 bases). This CDR3 spans 17 amino acids. Germline CDR1 MNHEY, CDR2 SMNVEV (reference sequence). Trimming left V 8 bases short and J 3 bases short, with 25 bases between. CDR3 DNA sequence: TGTGCCAGCCCCTATGCTACCGGACAGCGAAGAGACTATGGCTACACCTTC. Translation gives CASPYATGQRRDYGYTF.

This rearrangement joins TRBV20-1 to TRBJ1-1; 8 nucleotides line up with TRBD1. The CDR3 is 13 residues long. Germline V gene data show CDR1 as DFQATT and CDR2 as SNEGSKA (reference sequence). V was pared by 6 bases and J by 10 bases, with 13 bases of the junction left unmatched. DNA of the CDR3: TGCAGTGCAAGCAGACAGGGGAGAGGGGGAGCTTTCTTT. The encoded protein is CSASRQGRGGAFF.

The chain uses TRBV7-2 and TRBJ1-5; D gene ambiguous. CDR1 and CDR2 from the germline V gene are SGHTA and FQGNSA. The CDR3 is made up of 15 amino acids. V was trimmed by 0 bases and J by 4 bases, leaving 10 bases between them. The CDR3 sequence is CASSLAAASNQPQHF. The CDR3, as DNA: TGTGCCAGCAGCTTAGCGGCAGCCTCGAATCAGCCCCAGCATTTT.

This clonotype was seen only a few times. The chain joins TRBV28 to TRBJ1-1; D possibly corresponds to TRBD1 (6 bases). Deletions cut 7 bases from V and 8 bases from J, with 20 bases between. CDR1 and CDR2 from the germline V gene are MDHEN and SYDVKM. The CDR3 extends over 14 amino acids. CDR3 nucleotide sequence: TGTGCCAGCACCCTGGGGGGAGGGACACTGGAAGCTTTCTTT. Protein: CASTLGGGTLEAFF.

A single count supports this clonotype. V and J are TRBV7-7 and TRBJ2-2, with D possibly TRBD1 on 6 matching bases. Germline loops: CDR1 SSHAT, CDR2 FNYEAQ (reference sequence). CDR3 length: 17 residues. Trimming removed 1 base at V and 0 bases at J, with 12 bases between. This CDR3 reads CASSLVLGTPNTGELFF. The DNA of the CDR3 is TGTGCCAGCAGCTTAGTATTAGGGACACCGAACACCGGGGAGCTGTTTTTT.

The chain joins TRBV28 to TRBJ1-5; D is unresolved. Per the germline V gene, CDR1 is MDHEN and CDR2 is SYDVKM. V lost 1 base and J lost 1, with 5 bases in between. The CDR3 is 14 residues long. CDR3 sequence: CASSLSASNQPQHF. The CDR3 DNA follows: TGTGCCAGCAGTTTATCGGCGAGCAATCAGCCCCAGCATTTT. Together with reference TRBV28 and TRBJ1-5, the CDR3 gives the full variable domain: DVKVTQSSRYLVKRTGEKVFLECVQDMDHENMFWYRQDPGLGLRLIYFSYDVKMKEKGDIPEGYSVSREKKERFSLILESASTNQTSMYLCASSLSASNQPQHFGDGTRLSIL.

The rearrangement links TRBV28 to TRBJ1-5; D may be TRBD1 (6 bases). The germline V and J ends were trimmed by 5 bases and 0 bases, with 14 bases remaining between them. Looked up from germline, CDR1 is MDHEN and CDR2 is SYDVKM. There are 16 residues in the CDR3. The CDR3 coding sequence is TGTGCCAGCAGTCGTTTAACGGACAGTAGCAATCAGCCCCAGCATTTT. The encoded protein is CASSRLTDSSNQPQHF.

This clonotype was observed a few times. The V gene is TRBV28, the J gene TRBJ1-1, with a possible D match to TRBD1 (5 bases). The CDR3 totals 16 residues. CDR1 is MDHEN and CDR2 is SYDVKM in the germline V gene. The germline V and J ends were trimmed by 2 bases and 2 bases, with 15 bases remaining between them. As DNA, the CDR3 is TGTGCCAGCAGTTTAACCTTAGGGGCCGGAAACACTGAAGCTTTCTTT. Residues: CASSLTLGAGNTEAFF.

This chain connects TRBV24-1 to TRBJ2-1; 14 nucleotides agree with TRBD2. Germline-derived CDR1 and CDR2 are KGHDR and SFDVKD. This CDR3 spans 17 amino acids. After removal of 1 base from V and 8 bases from J, the junction contained 6 bases not matched to a gene. The CDR3 reads CATSDFWGTSGSDEQFF. CDR3 coding DNA: TGTGCCACCAGTGATTTTTGGGGGACTAGCGGGAGCGATGAGCAGTTCTTC.

In its sample, this clonotype was seen a few times. This chain uses TRBV7-6 with TRBJ2-2; TRBD1 agrees at 7 bases. The CDR3 loop spans 14 amino acids. Germline V lookup: CDR1 SGHVS, CDR2 FNYEAQ. J lost 5 bases, V lost 5 bases, and 5 bases had no gene match. CDR3 sequence reads: CASSGTEWTGELFF. The DNA of the CDR3 is TGTGCCAGCAGCGGGACAGAGTGGACCGGGGAGCTGTTTTTT.